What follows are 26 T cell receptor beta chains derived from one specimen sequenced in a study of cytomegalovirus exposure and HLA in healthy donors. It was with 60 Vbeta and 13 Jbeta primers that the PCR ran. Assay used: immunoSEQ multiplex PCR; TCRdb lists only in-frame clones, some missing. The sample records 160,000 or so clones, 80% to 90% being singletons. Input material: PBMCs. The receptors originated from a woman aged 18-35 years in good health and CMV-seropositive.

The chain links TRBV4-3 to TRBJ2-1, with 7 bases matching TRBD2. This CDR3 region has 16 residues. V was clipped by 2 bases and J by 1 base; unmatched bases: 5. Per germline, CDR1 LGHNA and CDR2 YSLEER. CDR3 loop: CASSQTRGGSYNEQFF. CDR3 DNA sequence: TGCGCCAGCAGCCAAACCCGCGGGGGTTCCTACAATGAGCAGTTCTTC.

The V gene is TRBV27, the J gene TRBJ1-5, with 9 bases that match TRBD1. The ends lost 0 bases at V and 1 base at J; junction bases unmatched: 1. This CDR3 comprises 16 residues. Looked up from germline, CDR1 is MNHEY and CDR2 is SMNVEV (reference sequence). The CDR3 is CASSLSGTGSNQPQHF. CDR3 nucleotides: TGTGCCAGCAGTTTATCAGGGACAGGGAGCAATCAGCCCCAGCATTTT.

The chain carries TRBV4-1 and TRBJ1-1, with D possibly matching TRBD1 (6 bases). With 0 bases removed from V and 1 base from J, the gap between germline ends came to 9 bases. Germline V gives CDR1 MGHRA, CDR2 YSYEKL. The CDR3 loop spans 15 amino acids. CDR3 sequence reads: CASSQDWGRNTEAFF. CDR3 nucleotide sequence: TGCGCCAGCAGCCAAGATTGGGGGCGGAACACTGAAGCTTTCTTT.

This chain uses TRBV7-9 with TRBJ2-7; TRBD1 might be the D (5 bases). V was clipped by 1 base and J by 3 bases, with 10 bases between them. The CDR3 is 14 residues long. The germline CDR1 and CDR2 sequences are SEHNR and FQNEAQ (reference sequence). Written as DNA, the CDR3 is TGTGCCAGCAGCTTAGAGGGGAACAACTACGAGCAGTACTTC. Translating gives CASSLEGNNYEQYF.

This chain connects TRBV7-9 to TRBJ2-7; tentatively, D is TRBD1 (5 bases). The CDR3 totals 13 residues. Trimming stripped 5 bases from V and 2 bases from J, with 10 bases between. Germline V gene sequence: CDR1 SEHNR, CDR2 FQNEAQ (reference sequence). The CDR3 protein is CASSRTLPYEQYF. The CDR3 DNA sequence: TGTGCCAGCAGCCGGACACTCCCCTACGAGCAGTACTTC.

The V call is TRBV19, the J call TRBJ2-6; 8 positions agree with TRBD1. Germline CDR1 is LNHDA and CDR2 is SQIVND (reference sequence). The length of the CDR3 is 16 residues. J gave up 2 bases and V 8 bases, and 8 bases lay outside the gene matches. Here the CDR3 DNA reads TGTGCCAGTCACCCAGGGGGCGACACTGGGGCCAACGTCCTGACTTTC. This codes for CASHPGGDTGANVLTF.

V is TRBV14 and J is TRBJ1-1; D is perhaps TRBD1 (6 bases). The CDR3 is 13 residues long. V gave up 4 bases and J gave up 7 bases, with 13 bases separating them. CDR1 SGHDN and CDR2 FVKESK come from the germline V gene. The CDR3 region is CASSPGTRIEAFF. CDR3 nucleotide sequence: TGTGCCAGCAGCCCCGGGACAAGAATTGAAGCTTTCTTT.

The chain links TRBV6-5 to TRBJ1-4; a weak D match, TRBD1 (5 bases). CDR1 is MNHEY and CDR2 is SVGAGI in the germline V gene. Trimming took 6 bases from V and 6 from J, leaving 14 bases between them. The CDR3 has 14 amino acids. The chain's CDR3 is CASRGAEDYEKLFF. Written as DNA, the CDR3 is TGTGCCAGCAGAGGGGCGGAAGATTATGAAAAACTGTTTTTT.

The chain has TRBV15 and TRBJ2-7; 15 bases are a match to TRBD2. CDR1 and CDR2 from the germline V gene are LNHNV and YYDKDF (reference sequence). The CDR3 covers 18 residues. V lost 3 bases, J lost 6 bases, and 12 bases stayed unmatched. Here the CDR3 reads CATSRGLAGGIWTPEQYF. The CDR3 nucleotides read TGTGCCACCAGCAGGGGACTAGCGGGGGGAATTTGGACACCCGAGCAGTACTTC.

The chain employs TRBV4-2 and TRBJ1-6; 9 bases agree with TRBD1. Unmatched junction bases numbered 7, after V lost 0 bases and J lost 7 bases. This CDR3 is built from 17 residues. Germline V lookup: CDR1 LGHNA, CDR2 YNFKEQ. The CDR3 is CASSQDVRDRENSPLHF. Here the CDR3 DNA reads TGTGCCAGCAGCCAAGATGTTCGGGACAGGGAAAATTCACCCCTCCACTTT.

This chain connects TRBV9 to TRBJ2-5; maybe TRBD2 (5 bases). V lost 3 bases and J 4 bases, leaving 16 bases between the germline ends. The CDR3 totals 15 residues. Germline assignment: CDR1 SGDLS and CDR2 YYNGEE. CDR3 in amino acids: CASSALGALLETQYF. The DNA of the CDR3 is TGTGCCAGCAGCGCCCTGGGAGCTCTACTAGAGACCCAGTACTTC.

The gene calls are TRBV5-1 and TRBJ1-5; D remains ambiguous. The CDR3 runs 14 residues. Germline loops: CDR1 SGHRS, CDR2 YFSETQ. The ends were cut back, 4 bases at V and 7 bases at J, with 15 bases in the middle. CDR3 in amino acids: CASSLDSREQPQHF. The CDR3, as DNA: TGCGCCAGCAGCCTGGACTCCCGGGAACAGCCCCAGCATTTT.

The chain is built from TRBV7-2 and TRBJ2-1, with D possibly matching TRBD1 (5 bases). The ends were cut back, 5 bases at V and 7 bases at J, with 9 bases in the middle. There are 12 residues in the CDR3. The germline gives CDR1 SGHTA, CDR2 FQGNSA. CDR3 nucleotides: TGTGCCAGCAGCCCAGACAGTAATGAGCAGTTCTTC. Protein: CASSPDSNEQFF.

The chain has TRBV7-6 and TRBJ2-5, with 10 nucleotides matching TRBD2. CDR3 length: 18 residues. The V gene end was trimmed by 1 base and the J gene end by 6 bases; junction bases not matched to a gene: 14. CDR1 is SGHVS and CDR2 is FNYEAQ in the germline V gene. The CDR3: CASSLGSSGGAGSQTQYF. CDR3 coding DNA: TGTGCCAGCAGCTTAGGTTCGAGCGGGGGGGCCGGGAGTCAGACCCAGTACTTC.

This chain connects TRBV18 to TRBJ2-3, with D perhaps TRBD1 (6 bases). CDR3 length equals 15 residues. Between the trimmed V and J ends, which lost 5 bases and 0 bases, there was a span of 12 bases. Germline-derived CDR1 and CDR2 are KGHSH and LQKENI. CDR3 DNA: TGTGCCAGCTCATTGCGACAGGCGAGCACAGATACGCAGTATTTT. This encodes CASSLRQASTDTQYF.

CDR3 sequence reads: CSVGRTVMNTEAFF. DNA of the CDR3: TGCAGCGTTGGCCGGACAGTCATGAACACTGAAGCTTTCTTT. The chain couples TRBV29-1 to TRBJ1-1, with D possibly being TRBD1 (6 bases). The CDR3 has 14 residues. The germline gives CDR1 SQVTM, CDR2 ANQGSEA. The V end lost 4 bases, the J end lost 0 bases, and 12 bases lay between the germline ends.

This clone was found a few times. The CDR3 reads CASSSGTANSPLHF. The CDR3 nucleotides read TGTGCCAGCAGCTCCGGGACAGCAAATTCACCCCTCCACTTT. The rearrangement links TRBV7-9 to TRBJ1-6; 7 bases fit TRBD1. This CDR3 contains 14 residues. J lost 7 bases, V lost 4 bases, and 4 bases had no gene match. CDR1 SEHNR and CDR2 FQNEAQ come from the germline V gene (reference sequence).

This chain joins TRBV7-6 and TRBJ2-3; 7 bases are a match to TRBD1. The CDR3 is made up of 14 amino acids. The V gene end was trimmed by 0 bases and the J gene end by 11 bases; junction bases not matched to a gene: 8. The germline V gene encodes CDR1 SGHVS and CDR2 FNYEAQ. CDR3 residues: CASSLAQGVLGQYF. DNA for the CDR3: TGTGCCAGCAGCTTAGCGCAGGGGGTTCTGGGGCAGTATTTT.

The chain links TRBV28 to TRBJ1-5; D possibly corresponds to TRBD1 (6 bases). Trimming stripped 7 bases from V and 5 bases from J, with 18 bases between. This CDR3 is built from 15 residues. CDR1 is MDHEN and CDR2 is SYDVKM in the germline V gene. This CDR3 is CASTWNRAPDQPQHF. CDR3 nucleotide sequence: TGTGCCAGCACCTGGAACAGGGCCCCTGATCAGCCCCAGCATTTT.

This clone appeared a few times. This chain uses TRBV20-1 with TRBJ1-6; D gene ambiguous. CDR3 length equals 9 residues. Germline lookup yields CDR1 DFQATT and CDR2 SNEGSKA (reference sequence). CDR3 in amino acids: CRRDSPLHF. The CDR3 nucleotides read TGCAGGAGAGATTCACCCCTCCACTTT.

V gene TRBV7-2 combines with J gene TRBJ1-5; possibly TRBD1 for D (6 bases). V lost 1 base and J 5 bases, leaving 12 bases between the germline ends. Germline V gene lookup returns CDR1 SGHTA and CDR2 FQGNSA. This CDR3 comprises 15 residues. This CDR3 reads CASSLEGYRDQPQHF. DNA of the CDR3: TGTGCCAGCAGCTTAGAGGGCTACAGGGATCAGCCCCAGCATTTT.

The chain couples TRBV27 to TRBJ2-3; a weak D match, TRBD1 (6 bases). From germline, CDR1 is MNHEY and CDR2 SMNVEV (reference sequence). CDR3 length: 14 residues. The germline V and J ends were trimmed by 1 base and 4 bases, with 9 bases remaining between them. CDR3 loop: CASSLYRVADTQYF. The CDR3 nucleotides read TGTGCCAGCAGTTTATACAGGGTTGCAGATACGCAGTATTTT.

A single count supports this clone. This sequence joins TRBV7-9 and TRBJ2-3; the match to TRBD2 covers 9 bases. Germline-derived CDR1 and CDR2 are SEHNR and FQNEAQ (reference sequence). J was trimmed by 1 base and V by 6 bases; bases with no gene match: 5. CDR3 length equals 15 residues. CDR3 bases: TGTGCCAGCAGAAGCGCGGGGGGGCGCACAGATACGCAGTATTTT. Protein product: CASRSAGGRTDTQYF.

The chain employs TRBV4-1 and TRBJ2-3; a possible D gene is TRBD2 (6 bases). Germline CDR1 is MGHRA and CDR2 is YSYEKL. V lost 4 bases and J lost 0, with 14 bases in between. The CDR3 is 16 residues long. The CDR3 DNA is TGCGCCAGCAGCCGAAAAGGTGGGACTAGCACAGATACGCAGTATTTT. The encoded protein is CASSRKGGTSTDTQYF.

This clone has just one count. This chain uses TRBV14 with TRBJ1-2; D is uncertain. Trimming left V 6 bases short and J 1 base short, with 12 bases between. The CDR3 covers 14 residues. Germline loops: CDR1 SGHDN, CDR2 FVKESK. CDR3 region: CASSWASNNYGYTF. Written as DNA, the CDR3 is TGTGCCAGCAGTTGGGCCAGCAATAACTATGGCTACACCTTC.

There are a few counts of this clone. In DNA, the CDR3 is TGTGCCGGAGAGAACACTGAAGCTTTCTTT. Amino acid sequence: CAGENTEAFF. The chain has TRBV7-9 and TRBJ1-1; D gene uncertain. V lost 11 bases and J 1 base, leaving 5 bases between the germline ends. The CDR3 is 10 amino acids. Germline assignment: CDR1 SEHNR and CDR2 FQNEAQ (reference sequence).